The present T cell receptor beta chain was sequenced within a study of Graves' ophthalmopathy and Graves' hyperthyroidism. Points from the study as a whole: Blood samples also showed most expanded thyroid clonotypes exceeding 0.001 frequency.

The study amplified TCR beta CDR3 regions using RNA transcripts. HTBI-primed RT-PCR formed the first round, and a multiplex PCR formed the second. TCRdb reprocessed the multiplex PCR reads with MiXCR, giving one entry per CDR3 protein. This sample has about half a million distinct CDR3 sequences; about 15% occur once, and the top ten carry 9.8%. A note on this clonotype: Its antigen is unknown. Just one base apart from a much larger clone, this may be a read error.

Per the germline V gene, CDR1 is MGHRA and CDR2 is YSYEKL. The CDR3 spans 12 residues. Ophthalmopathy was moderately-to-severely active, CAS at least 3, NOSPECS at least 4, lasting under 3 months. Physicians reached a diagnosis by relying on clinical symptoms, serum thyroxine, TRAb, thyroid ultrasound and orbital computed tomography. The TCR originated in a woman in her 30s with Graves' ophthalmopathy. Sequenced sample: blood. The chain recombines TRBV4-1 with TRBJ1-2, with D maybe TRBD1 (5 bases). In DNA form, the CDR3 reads TGCGCCAGCAGGGGGGGGAACTATGGCTTCACCTTC. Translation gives CASRGGNYGFTF.